This T cell receptor beta chain was sequenced in a study of blood T cell repertoires in COVID-19. For the study at large: Sites in the United States, Italy and Spain provided acute and convalescent COVID-19 samples. From T cells, B-cell-depleted T cells, or PBMCs came the material, which was cDNA or gDNA.

J gave up 2 bases and V 7 bases, and 6 bases lay outside the gene matches. CDR3 length equals 15 residues. CDR1 and CDR2 from the germline V gene are SNHLY and FYNNEI. Per the authors' pipeline: Reference gene primers were amplified, and this amplification served to estimate nucleated cell counts. TCRdb keeps only in-frame clones here, not all; method: immunoSEQ multiplex PCR. The V and J calls and the clone size are those of that table, but D and trimming were determined from the DNA. This sample yields around 390,000 clones, of which more than 75% are seen a single time; roughly a tenth belongs to the top ten.

The chain links TRBV2 to TRBJ2-3; 10 positions agree with TRBD2. The origin of this receptor is a woman aged 50 to 60 who had recovered from COVID-19. Sequenced sample: PBMCs or T cells enriched from blood (not recorded which). CDR3 in DNA: TGTGCCAGCAATCGAGCGGGGGGGCCCACAGATACGCAGTATTTT. Translation gives CASNRAGGPTDTQYF.